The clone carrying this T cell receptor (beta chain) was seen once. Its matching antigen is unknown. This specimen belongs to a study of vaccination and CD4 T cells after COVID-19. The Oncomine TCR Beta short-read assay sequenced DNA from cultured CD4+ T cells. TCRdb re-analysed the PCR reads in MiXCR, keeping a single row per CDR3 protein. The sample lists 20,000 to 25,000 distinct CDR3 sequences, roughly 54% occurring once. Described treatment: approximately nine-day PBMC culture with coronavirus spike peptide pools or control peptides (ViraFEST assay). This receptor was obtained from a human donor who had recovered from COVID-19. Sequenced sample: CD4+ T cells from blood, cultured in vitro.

This chain's CDR3 is CASTAQGNSADTQYF. DNA for the CDR3: TGTGCCAGCACCGCACAGGGCAATTCGGCAGATACGCAGTATTTT. The chain recombines TRBV7-2 with TRBJ2-3; a possible D gene is TRBD1 (6 bases). Trimming left V 7 bases short and J 4 bases short, with 18 bases between. Germline V gene lookup returns CDR1 SGHTA and CDR2 FQGNSA. This CDR3 region has 15 residues.